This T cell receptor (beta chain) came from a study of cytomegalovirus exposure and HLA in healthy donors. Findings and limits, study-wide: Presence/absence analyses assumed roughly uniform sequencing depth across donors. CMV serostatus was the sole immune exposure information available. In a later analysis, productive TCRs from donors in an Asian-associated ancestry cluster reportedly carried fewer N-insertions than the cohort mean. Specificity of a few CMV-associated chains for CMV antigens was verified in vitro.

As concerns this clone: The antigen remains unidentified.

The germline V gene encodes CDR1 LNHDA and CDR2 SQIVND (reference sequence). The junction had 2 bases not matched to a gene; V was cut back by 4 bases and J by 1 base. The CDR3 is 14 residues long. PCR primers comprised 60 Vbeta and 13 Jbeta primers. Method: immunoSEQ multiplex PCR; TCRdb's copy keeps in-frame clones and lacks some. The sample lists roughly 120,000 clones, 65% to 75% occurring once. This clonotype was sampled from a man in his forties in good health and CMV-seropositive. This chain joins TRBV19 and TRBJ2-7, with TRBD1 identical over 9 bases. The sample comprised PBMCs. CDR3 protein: CASSKTGGSYEQYF. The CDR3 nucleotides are TGTGCCAGTAGTAAGACAGGGGGTTCCTACGAGCAGTACTTC.